This T cell receptor beta chain was recorded in a study of read filtering for tumor transcriptome and immune sequencing. About the study: RNA-seq yielded only roughly 75 to 1,300 TCR reads, IR-seq about 4 to 10.27 million.

Germline values: CDR1 DFQATT, CDR2 SNEGSKA (reference sequence). The CDR3 consists of 11 residues. Trimming took off 5 bases at V and 10 bases at J, with 12 bases between the two ends. Whole-study findings and limits: IR-seq and RNA-seq agreed better without single-read clonotypes.

The library was built from about 400 ng RNA with molecular barcoded adaptors for alpha/delta and beta/gamma chains. TCRdb processed the reads anew with MiXCR; each CDR3 protein has one entry. Of approximately 140,000 distinct CDR3 sequences listed, 13% are singletons. This clonotype was counted ten times or more. Its antigen is unidentified. The rearrangement uses TRBV20-1 and TRBJ2-1; D is unresolved. Sequencing used a population of CD138-negative cells sorted from bone marrow. This TCR derives from a donor at least 40 years old with multiple myeloma. The CDR3 nucleotides read TGCAGTGCTGCGCCCGGAAGGGAGCAGTTCTTC. It is translated as CSAAPGREQFF.